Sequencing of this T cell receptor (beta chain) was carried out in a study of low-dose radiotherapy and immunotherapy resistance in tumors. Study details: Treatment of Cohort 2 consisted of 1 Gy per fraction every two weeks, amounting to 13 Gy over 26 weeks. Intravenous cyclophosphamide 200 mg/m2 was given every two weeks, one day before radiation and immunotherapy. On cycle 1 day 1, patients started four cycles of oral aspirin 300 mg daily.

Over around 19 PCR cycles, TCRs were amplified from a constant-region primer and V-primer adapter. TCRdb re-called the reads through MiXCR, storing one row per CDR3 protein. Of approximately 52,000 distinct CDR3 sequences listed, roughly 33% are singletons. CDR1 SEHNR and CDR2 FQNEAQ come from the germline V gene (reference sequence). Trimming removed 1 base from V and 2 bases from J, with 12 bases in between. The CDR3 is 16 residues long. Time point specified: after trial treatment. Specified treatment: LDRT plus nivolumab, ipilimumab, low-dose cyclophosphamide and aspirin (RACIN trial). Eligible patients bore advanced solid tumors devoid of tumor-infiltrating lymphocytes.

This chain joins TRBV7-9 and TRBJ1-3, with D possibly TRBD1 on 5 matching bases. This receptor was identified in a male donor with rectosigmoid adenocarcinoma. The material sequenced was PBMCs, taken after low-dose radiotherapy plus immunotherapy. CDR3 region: CASSLEPGITGNTIYF. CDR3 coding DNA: TGTGCCAGCAGCTTAGAGCCAGGGATTACTGGAAACACCATATATTTT.